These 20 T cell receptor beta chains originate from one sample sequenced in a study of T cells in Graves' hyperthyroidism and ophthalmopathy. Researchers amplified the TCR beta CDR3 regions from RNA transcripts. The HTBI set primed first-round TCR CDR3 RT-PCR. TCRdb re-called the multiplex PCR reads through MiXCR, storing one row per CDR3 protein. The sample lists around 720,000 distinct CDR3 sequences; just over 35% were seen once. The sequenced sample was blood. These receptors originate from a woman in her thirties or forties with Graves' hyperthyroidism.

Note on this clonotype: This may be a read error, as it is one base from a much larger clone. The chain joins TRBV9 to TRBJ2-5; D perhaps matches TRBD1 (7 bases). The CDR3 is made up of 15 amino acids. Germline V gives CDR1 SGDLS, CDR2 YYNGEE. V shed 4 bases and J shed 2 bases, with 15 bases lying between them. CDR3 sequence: CASSPRGTEQETQYF. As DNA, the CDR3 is TGTGCCAGCAGCCCCCGGGGGACAGAGCAAGAGACCCAGTACTTC.

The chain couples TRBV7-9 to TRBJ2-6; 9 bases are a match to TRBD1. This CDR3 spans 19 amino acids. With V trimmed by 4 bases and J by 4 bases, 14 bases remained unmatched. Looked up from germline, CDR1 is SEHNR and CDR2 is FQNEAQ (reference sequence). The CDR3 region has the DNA TGTGCCAGCAGCTCCGACCGGGGACAGGGTGGAACCGGGGCCAACGTCCTGACTTTC. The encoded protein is CASSSDRGQGGTGANVLTF. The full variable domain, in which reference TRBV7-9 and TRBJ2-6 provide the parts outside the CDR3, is DTGVSQNPRHKITKRGQNVTFRCDPISEHNRLYWYRQTLGQGPEFLTYFQNEAQLEKSRLLSDRFSAERPKGSFSTLEIQRTEQGDSAMYLCASSSDRGQGGTGANVLTFGAGSRLTVL.

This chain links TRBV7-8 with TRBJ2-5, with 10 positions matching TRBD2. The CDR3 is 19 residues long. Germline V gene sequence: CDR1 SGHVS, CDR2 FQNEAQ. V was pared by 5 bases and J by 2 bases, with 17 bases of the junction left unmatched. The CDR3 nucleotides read TGTGCCAGCAGCCGACCTACGCCACTACTAGCGGGGATTCAAGAGACCCAGTACTTC. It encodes CASSRPTPLLAGIQETQYF.

CDR3 sequence reads: CSAHGGINTGELFF. The CDR3 DNA is TGCAGTGCCCACGGGGGGATTAACACCGGGGAGCTGTTTTTT. J is TRBJ2-2 and V is TRBV20-1; 7 bases line up with TRBD2. The V and J ends lost 6 bases and 2 bases, in that order; junction bases with no gene match: 6. The CDR3 runs 14 residues. Germline CDR1 and CDR2: DFQATT and SNEGSKA (reference sequence).

The CDR3, as DNA: TGTGCCAGCAGTCCCCCGGTAGCTTACGAGCAGTACTTC. It translates to CASSPPVAYEQYF. The V gene is TRBV7-9, the J gene TRBJ2-7; no reliable D call. The germline V gene encodes CDR1 SEHNR and CDR2 FQNEAQ (reference sequence). The V and J ends lost 6 bases and 4 bases respectively, with 13 bases between them. The CDR3 has 13 residues.

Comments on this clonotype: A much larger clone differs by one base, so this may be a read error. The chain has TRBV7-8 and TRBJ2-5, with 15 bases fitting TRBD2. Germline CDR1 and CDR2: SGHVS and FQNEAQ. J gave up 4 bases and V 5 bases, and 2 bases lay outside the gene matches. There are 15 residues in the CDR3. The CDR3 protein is CASSAGLAGGETQYF. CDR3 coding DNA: TGTGCCAGCAGCGCGGGACTAGCGGGAGGAGAGACCCAGTACTTC.

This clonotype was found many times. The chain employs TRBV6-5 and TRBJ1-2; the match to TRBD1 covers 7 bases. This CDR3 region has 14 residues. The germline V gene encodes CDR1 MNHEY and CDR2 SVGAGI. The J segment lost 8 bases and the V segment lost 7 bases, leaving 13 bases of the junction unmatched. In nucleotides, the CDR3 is TGTGCCAGCAACCCCGACAGGGAACGTTCCGGCTACACCTTC. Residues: CASNPDRERSGYTF.

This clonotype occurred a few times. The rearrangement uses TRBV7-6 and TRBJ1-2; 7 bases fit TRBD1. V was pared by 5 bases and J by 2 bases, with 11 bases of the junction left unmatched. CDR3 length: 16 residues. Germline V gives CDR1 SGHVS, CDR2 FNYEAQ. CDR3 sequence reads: CASSGRLKGQNYGYTF. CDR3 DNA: TGTGCCAGCAGCGGACGATTAAAGGGACAGAACTATGGCTACACCTTC. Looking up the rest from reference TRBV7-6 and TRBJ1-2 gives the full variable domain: GAGVSQSPRYKVTKRGQDVALRCDPISGHVSLYWYRQALGQGPEFLTYFNYEAQQDKSGLPNDRFSAERPEGSISTLTIQRTEQRDSAMYRCASSGRLKGQNYGYTFGSGTRLTVV.

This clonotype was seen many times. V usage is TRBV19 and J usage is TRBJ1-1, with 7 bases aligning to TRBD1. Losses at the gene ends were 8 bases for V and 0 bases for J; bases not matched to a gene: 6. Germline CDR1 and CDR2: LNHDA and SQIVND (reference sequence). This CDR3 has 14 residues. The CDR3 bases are TGTGCCAGTGGCCCCCAGGGGGTGAACACTGAAGCTTTCTTT. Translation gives CASGPQGVNTEAFF.

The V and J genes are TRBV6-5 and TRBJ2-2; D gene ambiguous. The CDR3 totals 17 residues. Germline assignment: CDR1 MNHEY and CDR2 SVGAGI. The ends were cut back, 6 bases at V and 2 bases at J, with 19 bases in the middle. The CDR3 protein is CASRRHLGLGNTGELFF. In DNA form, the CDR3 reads TGTGCCAGCAGGAGACATTTGGGTTTAGGAAACACCGGGGAGCTGTTTTTT.

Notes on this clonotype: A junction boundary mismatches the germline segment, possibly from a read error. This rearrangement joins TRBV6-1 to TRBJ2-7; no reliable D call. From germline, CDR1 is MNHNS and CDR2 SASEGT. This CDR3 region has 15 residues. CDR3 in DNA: TGTGCCAGCGGTGAAGGTATGGTACACTCCTACGAGCAGTACTTC. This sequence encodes CASGEGMVHSYEQYF.

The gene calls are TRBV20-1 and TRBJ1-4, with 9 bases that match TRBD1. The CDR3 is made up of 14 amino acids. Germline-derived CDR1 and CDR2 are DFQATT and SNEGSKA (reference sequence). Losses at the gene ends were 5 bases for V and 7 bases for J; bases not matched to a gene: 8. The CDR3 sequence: CSALTGGDGEKLFF. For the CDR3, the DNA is TGCAGTGCTTTGACAGGGGGGGATGGTGAAAAACTGTTTTTT.

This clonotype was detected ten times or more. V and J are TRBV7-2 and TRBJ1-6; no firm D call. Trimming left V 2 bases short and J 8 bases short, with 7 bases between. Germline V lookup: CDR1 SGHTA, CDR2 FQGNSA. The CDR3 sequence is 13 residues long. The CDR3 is CASSLNSDSPLHF. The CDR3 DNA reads TGTGCCAGCAGCTTAAATTCGGATTCACCCCTCCACTTT.

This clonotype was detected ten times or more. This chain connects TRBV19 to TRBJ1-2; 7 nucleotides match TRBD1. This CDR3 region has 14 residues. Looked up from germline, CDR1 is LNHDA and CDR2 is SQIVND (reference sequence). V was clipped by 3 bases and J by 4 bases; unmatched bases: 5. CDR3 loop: CASSILSGGYGYTF. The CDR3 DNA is TGTGCCAGTAGTATCCTCTCAGGGGGCTATGGCTACACCTTC.

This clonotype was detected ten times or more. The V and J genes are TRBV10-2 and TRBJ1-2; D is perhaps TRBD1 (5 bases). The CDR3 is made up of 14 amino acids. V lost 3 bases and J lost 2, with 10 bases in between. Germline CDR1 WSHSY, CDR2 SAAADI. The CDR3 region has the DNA TGCGCCAGCAGTGAAGGATGGGGGAACTATGGCTACACCTTC. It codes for CASSEGWGNYGYTF.

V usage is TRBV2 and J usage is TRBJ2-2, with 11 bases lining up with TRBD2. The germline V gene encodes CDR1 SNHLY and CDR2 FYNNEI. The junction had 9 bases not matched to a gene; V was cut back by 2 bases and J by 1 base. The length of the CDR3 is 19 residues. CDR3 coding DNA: TGTGCCAGCAGTGAACCCACTAGCGGGAGTCCTGAGAACACCGGGGAGCTGTTTTTT. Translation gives CASSEPTSGSPENTGELFF.

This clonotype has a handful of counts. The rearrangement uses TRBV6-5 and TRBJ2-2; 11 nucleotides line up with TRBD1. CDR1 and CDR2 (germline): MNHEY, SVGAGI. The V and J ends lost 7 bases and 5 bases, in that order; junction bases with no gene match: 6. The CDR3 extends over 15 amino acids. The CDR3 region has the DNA TGTGCCAGCACCAGAGGGACAGGGGGGACCGGGGAGCTGTTTTTT. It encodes CASTRGTGGTGELFF.

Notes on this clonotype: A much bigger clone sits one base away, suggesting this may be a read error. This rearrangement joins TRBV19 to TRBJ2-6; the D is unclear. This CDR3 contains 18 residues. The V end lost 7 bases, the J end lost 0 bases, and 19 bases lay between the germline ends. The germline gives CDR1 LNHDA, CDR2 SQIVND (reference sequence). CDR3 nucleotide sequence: TGTGCCAGTACCGAAGGAGCCGGACCGCCCTCTGGGGCCAACGTCCTGACTTTC. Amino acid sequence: CASTEGAGPPSGANVLTF.

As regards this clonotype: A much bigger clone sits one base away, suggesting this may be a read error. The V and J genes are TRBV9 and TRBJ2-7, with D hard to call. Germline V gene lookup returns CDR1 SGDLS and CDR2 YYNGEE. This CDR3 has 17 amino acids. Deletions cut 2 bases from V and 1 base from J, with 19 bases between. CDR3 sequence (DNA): TGTGCCAGCAGCGTCGATTACCGTGCGGCGGTGTCCTACGAGCAGTACTTC. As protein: CASSVDYRAAVSYEQYF. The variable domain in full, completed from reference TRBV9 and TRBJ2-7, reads DSGVTQTPKHLITATGQRVTLRCSPRSGDLSVYWYQQSLDQGLQFLIQYYNGEERAKGNILERFSAQQFPDLHSELNLSSLELGDSALYFCASSVDYRAAVSYEQYFGPGTRLTVT.

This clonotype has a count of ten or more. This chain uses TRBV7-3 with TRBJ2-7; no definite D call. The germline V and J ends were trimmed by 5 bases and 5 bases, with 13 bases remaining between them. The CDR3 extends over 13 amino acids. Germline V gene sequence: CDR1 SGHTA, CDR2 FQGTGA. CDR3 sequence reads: CASSPTDSHEQYF. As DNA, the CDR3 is TGTGCCAGCAGCCCAACTGATAGCCACGAGCAGTACTTC.